These 5 T cell receptor beta chains were all obtained from the same sample, sequenced in a study of OX40 agonist ivuxolimab in advanced cancers. Only in-frame clones appear in the TCRdb table, and some are missing; sequencing was by immunoSEQ multiplex PCR. Seen here are some 65,000 clones, 85% observed once, and the top ten hold roughly 4%. Sequenced material: CD4+ or CD8+ T cells sorted from blood, taken in a trial of the OX40 agonist ivuxolimab. Every receptor here comes from an adult with an advanced solid tumor such as melanoma, head and neck, liver or kidney cancer.

The chain joins TRBV7-2 to TRBJ2-7, with TRBD2 matching over 7 bases. J was trimmed by 0 bases and V by 4 bases; bases with no gene match: 9. The CDR3 is 16 amino acids. From germline, CDR1 is SGHTA and CDR2 FQGNSA. This CDR3 reads CASSSDGGGVSYEQYF. The CDR3, as DNA: TGTGCCAGCAGCTCCGACGGGGGAGGGGTCTCCTACGAGCAGTACTTC.

The genes are TRBV10-2 and TRBJ1-3, with D unresolved. The CDR3 is 15 residues long. Germline V gene lookup returns CDR1 WSHSY and CDR2 SAAADI. V dropped 4 bases and J dropped 0 bases, with 10 bases sitting between them. This chain's CDR3 is CASSASGISGNTIYF. The CDR3 nucleotides are TGCGCCAGCAGTGCCTCAGGAATCTCTGGAAACACCATATATTTT.

This clone was picked up a small number of times. The chain couples TRBV5-6 to TRBJ1-2; D is unresolved. The germline gives CDR1 SGHDT, CDR2 YYEEEE. Trimming stripped 7 bases from V and 3 bases from J, with 7 bases between. The CDR3 runs to 11 residues. The CDR3 DNA reads as TGTGCCAGCCGGAGAGACTATGGCTACACCTTC. Encoded protein: CASRRDYGYTF. Together with reference TRBV5-6 and TRBJ1-2, the CDR3 gives the full variable domain: DAGVTQSPTHLIKTRGQQVTLRCSPKSGHDTVSWYQQALGQGPQFIFQYYEEEERQRGNFPDRFSGHQFPNYSSELNVNALLLGDSALYLCASRRDYGYTFGSGTRLTVV.

The V call is TRBV10-3, the J call TRBJ2-2; maybe TRBD2 (6 bases). The length of the CDR3 is 15 residues. V gave up 2 bases and J gave up 7 bases, with 14 bases separating them. Germline-derived CDR1 and CDR2 are ENHRY and SYGVKD. The CDR3 sequence: CAISEPGLGGGELFF. CDR3 DNA: TGTGCCATCAGTGAGCCGGGACTCGGAGGCGGGGAGCTGTTTTTT.

The genes are TRBV6-1 and TRBJ2-2; D is undetermined. CDR1 and CDR2 from the germline V gene are MNHNS and SASEGT. This CDR3 is built from 13 residues. The V and J ends lost 4 bases and 1 base respectively, with 4 bases between them. The CDR3 nucleotides read TGTGCCAGCAGTGTAGGGAACACCGGGGAGCTGTTTTTT. It encodes CASSVGNTGELFF.